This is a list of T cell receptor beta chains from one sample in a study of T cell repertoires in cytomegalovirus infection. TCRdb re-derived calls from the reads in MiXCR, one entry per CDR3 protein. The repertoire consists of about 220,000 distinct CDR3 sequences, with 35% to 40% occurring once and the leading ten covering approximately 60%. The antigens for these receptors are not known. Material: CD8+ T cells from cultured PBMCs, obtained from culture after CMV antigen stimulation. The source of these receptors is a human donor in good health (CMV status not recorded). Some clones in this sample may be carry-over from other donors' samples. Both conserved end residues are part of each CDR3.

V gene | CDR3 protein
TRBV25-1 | CASSEPGTEAFF
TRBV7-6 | CASSATISGRADNEQFF
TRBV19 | CASRPLEGRPQHF
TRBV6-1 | CATLLTGGGGYGYTF
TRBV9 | CASSAGGGGNEQFF
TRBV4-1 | CASSQVGSNEQFF
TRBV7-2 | CASSLVYGTGTTEAFF
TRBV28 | CASSYPGPNTGELFF
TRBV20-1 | CSARAIRDPSYEQYF
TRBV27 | CASLSDSPPYTGELFF
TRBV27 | CASSPKRGLGNRIEAFF
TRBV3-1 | CASSQDLGTGGAIGTEAFF
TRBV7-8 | CASSLVGSHGEQFF
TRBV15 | CATSRDKGNEQYF
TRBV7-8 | CASSFYGVSTDTQYF
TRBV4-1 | CASSRNRYNEQFF
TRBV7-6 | CASGQSNTEAFF
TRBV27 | CASKDSTLRSVNTEAFF
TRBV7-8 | CASSLPGRGSYEQYF
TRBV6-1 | CASSEFSQAYNEQFF
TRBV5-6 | CASSSSEGGGGTDTQYF
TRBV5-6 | CASSQDRGTTVAFF
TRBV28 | CASSPIGDSIYQPQHF
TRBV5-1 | CASSPAGGAGGYTF
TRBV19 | CASSDRQVVVVYGYTF
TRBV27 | CASSLSARGSADTQYF
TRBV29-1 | CSVDLVGYGYTF
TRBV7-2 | CASSHGPVSEAFF
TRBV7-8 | CASSLVVPGTNEKLFF
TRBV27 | CASSLSVGPMDYGYTF
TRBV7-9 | CASSLIGGRTSNEQFF
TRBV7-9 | CASSLDREQNIQYF
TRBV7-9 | CASSSGDYQETQYF
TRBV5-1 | CASSYKNTEAFF
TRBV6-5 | CASSYLGGTENGYTF
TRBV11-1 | CASSLDENYGYTF